Described below is a single T cell receptor beta chain sequence and its context. Germline V gene data show CDR1 as MGHRA and CDR2 as YSYEKL. Trimming took off 0 bases at V and 7 bases at J, with 10 bases between the two ends. The CDR3 spans 14 residues. The data are from a study of shared clonotypes between healthy human individuals. Across the study: A couple of women and a few men aged 18 to 49 served as donors.

Free of recent acute infections or vaccinations, the donors were healthy HIV-negative adults. Sequencing of unsorted PBMC DNA was carried out using ten immunoSEQ deep assay plates. Profiled with immunoSEQ multiplex PCR; TCRdb holds only in-frame clones, not every one. The sample lists about 560,000 clones; around three quarters were seen once. This TCR was recovered from a woman in her 40s in good health. Some clones in this sample may be carry-over from other donors' samples. The sequenced material came from PBMCs. The genes are TRBV4-1 and TRBJ2-1, with D unclear. The CDR3 region is CASSQESGVNEQFF. As DNA, the CDR3 is TGCGCCAGCAGCCAAGAAAGTGGCGTAAATGAGCAGTTCTTC.